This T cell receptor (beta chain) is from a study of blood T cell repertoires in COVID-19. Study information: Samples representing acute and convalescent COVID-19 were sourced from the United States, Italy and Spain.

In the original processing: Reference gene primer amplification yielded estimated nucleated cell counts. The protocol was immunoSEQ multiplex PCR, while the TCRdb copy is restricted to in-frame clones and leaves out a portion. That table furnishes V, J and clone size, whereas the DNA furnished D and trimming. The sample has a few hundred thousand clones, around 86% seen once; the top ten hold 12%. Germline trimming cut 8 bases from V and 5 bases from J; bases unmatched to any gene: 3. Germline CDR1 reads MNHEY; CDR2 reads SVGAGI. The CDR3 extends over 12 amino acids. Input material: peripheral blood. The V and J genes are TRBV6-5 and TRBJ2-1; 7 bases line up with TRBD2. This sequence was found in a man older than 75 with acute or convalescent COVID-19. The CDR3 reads CASGRVDNEQFF. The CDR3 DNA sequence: TGTGCCAGCGGGAGGGTCGACAATGAGCAGTTCTTC.